This TCR beta chain stems from a study of T cell repertoires in aging, cancer and after chemotherapy. Across the study: Pre- and post-chemotherapy samples were paired from glioblastoma patients treated with temozolomide-based therapy. Study-level results: Untreated cancer patients had significantly lower blood TCR diversity than age-matched healthy donors. Median generation probability rose over the chemotherapy interval in each cancer cohort, suggesting rebound thymic output.

This clonotype showed up just a few times. Its antigen remains unknown. Peripheral blood genomic DNA, not sorted cells or RNA, was the template. Rearranged V-D-J TRB sequences were amplified with a mixed TRB-A/B primer pool. TCRdb recomputed calls from the multiplex PCR reads with MiXCR, one row per CDR3 protein. This sample has 900 to 1,000 distinct CDR3 sequences; roughly a fifth occur once, and the top ten carry roughly 11%. The CDR3 has 16 residues. The junction had 9 bases not matched to a gene; V was cut back by 1 base and J by 8 bases. Germline V lookup: CDR1 DFQATT, CDR2 SNEGSKA (reference sequence).

The rearrangement uses TRBV20-1 and TRBJ2-6; 9 bases agree with TRBD2. Sequencing was done on a sample of blood. This TCR came from a human donor with a solid tumor. The CDR3: CSARAPRGGQPNVLTF. In DNA, the CDR3 is TGCAGTGCTAGAGCACCGCGGGGGGGCCAACCCAACGTCCTGACTTTC.